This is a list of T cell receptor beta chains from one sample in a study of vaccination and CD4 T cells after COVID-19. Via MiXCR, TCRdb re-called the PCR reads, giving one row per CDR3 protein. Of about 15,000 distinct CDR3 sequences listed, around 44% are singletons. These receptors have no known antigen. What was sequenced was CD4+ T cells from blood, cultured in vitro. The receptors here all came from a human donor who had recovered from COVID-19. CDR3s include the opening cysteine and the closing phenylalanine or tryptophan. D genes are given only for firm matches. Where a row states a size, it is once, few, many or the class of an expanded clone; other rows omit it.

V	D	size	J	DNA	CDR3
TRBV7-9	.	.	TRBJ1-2	TGTGCCAGCAGCTTAGGGCGAAATGGCTACACCTTC	CASSLGRNGYTF
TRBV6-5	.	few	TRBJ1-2	TGTGCCAGCAGTTCCTCGGGGGCCTATGGCTACACCTTC	CASSSSGAYGYTF
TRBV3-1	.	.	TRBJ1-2	TGTGCCAGCAGCCAAGCGATGGGTAATGGCTACACCTTC	CASSQAMGNGYTF
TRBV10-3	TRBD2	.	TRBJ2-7	TGTGCCATCAGTACCATAAGCGGGGCCAACTCCTACGAGCAGTACTTC	CAISTISGANSYEQYF
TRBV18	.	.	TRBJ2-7	TGTGCCAGCTCACCACAGATGGCGGAGCACGAGCAGTACTTC	CASSPQMAEHEQYF
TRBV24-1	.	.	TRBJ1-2	TGTGCCACCAGTGATTTCAGGGGTGAAGGCTACACCTTC	CATSDFRGEGYTF
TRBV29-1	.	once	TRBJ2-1	TGCAGCGTTGTACCAGGGTCCTACAATGAGCAGTTCTTC	CSVVPGSYNEQFF
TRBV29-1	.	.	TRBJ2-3	TGCAGCGTTGGCCAGGGGAGCACAGATACGCAGTATTTT	CSVGQGSTDTQYF
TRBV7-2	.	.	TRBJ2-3	TGTGCCAGCAGACGGGACCCCATTTCGGAGGGTACGCAGTATTTT	CASRRDPISEGTQYF
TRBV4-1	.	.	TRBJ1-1	TGCGCCAGCAGCCAAGAAATCGCGGGGTACACTGAAGCTTTCTTT	CASSQEIAGYTEAFF
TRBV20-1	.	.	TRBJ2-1	TGCAGTGCTGGGTCGGTGGCTGGTATTGAGCAGTTCTTC	CSAGSVAGIEQFF
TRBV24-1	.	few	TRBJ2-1	TGTGCCACCAGTCAATACAATGAGCAGTTCTTC	CATSQYNEQFF
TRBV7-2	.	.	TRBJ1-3	TGTGCCAGCAGCTCCTTCCGGGGTTCTGGAAACACCATATATTTT	CASSSFRGSGNTIYF
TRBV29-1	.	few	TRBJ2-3	TGCAGCGTCATACGGGACCCTGCTAGCACAGATACGCAGTATTTT	CSVIRDPASTDTQYF
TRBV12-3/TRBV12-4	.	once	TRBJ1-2	TGTGCCAGCTCTAAGCCAGGTTTTAACTATGGCTACACCTTC	CASSKPGFNYGYTF
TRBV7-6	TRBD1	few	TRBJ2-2	TGTGCCAGCAGCTTTGGTCGGGACAGGGGGCCCGGGGAGCTGTTTTTT	CASSFGRDRGPGELFF
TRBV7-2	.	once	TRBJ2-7	TGTGCCAGCAGCCCCAGGACAGTGCGCCACGAGCAGTACTTC	CASSPRTVRHEQYF
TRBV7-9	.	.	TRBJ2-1	TGTGCCAGCAGCTTAGGTAGGTCTAGCAGGAGCTCCTACAATGAGCAGTTCTTC	CASSLGRSSRSSYNEQFF
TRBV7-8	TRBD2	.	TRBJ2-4	TGTGCCAGCAGCGCAGGGAGGGAGGGCATAGCCAAAAACATTCAGTACTTC	CASSAGREGIAKNIQYF
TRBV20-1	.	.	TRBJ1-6	TGCAGTGCTAAGCCAGGGAGCTCCTATAATTCACCCCTCCACTTT	CSAKPGSSYNSPLHF
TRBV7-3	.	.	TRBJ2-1	TGTGCCAGCAGCTCCGCACGGGGAGAAGAGCAGTTCTTC	CASSSARGEEQFF
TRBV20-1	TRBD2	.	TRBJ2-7	TGCAGTGCTCAGACTAGCGGGAGTGTTTACGAGCAGTACTTC	CSAQTSGSVYEQYF
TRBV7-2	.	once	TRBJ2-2	TGTGCCAGCACCAATCCGGGACTGAACACCGGGGAGCTGTTTTTT	CASTNPGLNTGELFF
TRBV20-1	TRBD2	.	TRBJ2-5	TGCAGTATTAGCGGGGCAGCCGCTCAGTACCAAGAGACCCAGTACTTC	CSISGAAAQYQETQYF
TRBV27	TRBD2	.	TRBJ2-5	TGTGCCAGCAGCCGTAGCGGGAGGATAGAGGGGGAGACCCAGTACTTC	CASSRSGRIEGETQYF
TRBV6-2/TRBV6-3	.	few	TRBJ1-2	TGTGCCAGCACCCGACAGTCTAACTATGGCTACACCTTC	CASTRQSNYGYTF
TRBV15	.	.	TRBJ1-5	TGTGCCACCAGCAGAGATATCCCCCCCTGGGAGAGCAATCAGCCCCAGCATTTT	CATSRDIPPWESNQPQHF
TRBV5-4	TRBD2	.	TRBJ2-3	TGTGCCAGCAGCCTAACGGGAGGGGATACGCAGTATTTT	CASSLTGGDTQYF
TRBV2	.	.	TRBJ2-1	TGTGCCAGCACCCCTGAGAGGGGCGCGGCAGGCAATGAGCAGTTCTTC	CASTPERGAAGNEQFF
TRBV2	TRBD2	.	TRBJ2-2	TGTGCCAGCAGAGGTAGCGGGAGTCGCACCGGGGAGCTGTTTTTT	CASRGSGSRTGELFF